This T cell receptor (beta chain) was retrieved from a study of technical replicates of blood from a few donors. Measured with immunoSEQ multiplex PCR; TCRdb has only the in-frame clones, and not every one. The sample shows over 55,000 clones, around 87% of them seen only once. The CDR3 sequence is 14 residues long. Germline trimming cut 4 bases from V and 6 bases from J; bases unmatched to any gene: 7. Germline CDR1 is SGHRS and CDR2 is YFSETQ. Only a few counts were recorded for this clone. The sequencing input was PBMCs. The receptor was derived from a human donor in good health. Some clones in this sample may be carry-over from other donors' samples. The J gene is TRBJ2-7, the V gene TRBV5-1, with TRBD1 identical over 10 bases. The DNA for the CDR3 is TGCGCCAGCAGCACCGGGACAGGGGTCGGCGAGCAGTACTTC. Translation gives CASSTGTGVGEQYF.